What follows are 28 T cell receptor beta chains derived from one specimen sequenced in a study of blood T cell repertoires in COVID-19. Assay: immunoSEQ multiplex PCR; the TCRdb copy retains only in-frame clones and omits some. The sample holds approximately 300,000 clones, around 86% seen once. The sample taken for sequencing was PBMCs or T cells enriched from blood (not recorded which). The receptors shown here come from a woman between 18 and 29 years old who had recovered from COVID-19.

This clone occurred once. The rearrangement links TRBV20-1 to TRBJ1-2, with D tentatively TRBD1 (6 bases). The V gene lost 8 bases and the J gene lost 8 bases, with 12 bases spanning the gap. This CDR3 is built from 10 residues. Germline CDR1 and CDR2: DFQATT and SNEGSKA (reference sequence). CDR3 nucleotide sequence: TGCAGTTGCTGGGGGCAAGGCTACACCTTC. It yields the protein CSCWGQGYTF.

The DNA of the CDR3 is TGTGCCAGCAGCTTAGTAGCGGCAGGGGGGCCCCAGCATTTT. Its translation is CASSLVAAGGPQHF. The chain recombines TRBV7-8 with TRBJ1-5; 7 bases align to TRBD1. Trimming cost V 1 base and J 9 bases; bases outside gene matches: 6. The length of the CDR3 is 14 residues. Germline assignment: CDR1 SGHVS and CDR2 FQNEAQ.

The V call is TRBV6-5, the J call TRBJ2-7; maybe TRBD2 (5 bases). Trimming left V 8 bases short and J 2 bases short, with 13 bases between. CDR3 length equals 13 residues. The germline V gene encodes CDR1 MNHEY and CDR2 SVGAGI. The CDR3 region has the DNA TGTGCCAGCGCCTTGGGAGTTGCCTACGAGCAGTACTTC. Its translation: CASALGVAYEQYF.

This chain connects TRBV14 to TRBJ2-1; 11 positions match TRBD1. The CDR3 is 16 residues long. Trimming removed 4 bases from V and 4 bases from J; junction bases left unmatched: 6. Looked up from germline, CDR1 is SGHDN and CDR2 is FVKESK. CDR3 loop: CASSPLGQGVYNEQFF. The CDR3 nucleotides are TGTGCCAGCAGCCCCCTGGGACAGGGGGTTTACAATGAGCAGTTCTTC.

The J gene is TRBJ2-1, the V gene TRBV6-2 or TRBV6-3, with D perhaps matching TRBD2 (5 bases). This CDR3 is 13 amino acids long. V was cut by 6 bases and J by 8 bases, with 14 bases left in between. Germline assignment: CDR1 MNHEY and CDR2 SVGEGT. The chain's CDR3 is CASSRPLEHEQFF. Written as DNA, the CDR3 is TGTGCCAGCAGCCGCCCACTAGAGCATGAGCAGTTCTTC.

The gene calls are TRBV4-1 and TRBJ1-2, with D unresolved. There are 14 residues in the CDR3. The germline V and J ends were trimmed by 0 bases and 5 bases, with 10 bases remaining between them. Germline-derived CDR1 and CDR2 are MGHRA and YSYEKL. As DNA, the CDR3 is TGCGCCAGCAGCCAAGACCCAGGAATATATGGCTACACCTTC. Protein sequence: CASSQDPGIYGYTF.

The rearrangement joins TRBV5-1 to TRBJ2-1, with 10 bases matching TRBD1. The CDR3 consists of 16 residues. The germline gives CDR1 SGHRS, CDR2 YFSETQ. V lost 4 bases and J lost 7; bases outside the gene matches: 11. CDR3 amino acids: CASSPRTGGIQNEQFF. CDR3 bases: TGCGCCAGCAGCCCTCGGACAGGGGGGATCCAAAATGAGCAGTTCTTC.

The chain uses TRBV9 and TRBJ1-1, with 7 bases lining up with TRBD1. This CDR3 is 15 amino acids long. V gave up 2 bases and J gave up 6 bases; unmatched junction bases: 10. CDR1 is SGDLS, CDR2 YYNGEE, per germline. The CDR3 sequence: CASSVPPTGPAEAFF. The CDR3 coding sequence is TGTGCCAGCAGCGTTCCCCCGACAGGGCCGGCTGAAGCTTTCTTT.

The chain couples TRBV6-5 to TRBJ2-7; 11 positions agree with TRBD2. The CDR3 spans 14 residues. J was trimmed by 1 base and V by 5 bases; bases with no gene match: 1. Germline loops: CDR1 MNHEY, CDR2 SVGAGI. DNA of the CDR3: TGTGCCAGCAGTACTAGCGGGAGATCCTACGAGCAGTACTTC. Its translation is CASSTSGRSYEQYF.

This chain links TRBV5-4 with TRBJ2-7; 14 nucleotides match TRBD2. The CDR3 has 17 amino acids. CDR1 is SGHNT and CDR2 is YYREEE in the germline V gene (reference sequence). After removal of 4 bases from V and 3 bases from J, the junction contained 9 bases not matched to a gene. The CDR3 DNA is TGTGCCAGCAGCGCTCCGGGGACTAGCGGGAGCCACTACGAGCAGTACTTC. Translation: CASSAPGTSGSHYEQYF.

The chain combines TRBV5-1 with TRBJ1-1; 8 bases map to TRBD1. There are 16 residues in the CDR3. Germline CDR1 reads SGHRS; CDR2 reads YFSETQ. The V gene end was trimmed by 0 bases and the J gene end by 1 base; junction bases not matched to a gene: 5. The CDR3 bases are TGCGCCAGCAGCTTGGGACGGACAGGGAGGAACACTGAAGCTTTCTTT. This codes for CASSLGRTGRNTEAFF.

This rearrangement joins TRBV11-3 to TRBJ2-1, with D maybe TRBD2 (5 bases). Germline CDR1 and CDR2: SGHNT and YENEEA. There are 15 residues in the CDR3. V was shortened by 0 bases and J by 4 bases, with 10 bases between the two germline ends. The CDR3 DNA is TGTGCCAGCAGCTTAGACAGCGAGGGATACAATGAGCAGTTCTTC. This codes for CASSLDSEGYNEQFF.

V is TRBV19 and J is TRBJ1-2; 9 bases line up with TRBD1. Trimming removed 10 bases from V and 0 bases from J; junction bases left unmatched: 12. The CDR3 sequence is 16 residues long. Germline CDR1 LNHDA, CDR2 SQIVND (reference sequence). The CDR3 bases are TGTGCCACCACACAACACAGGACAGGGGCTAACTATGGCTACACCTTC. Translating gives CATTQHRTGANYGYTF.

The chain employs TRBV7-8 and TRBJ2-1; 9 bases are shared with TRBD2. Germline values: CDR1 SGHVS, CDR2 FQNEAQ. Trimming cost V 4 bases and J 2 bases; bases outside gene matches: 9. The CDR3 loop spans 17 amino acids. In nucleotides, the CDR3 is TGTGCCAGCAGCTACTCCTTAGCGGGAGCTGCCTACAATGAGCAGTTCTTC. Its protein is CASSYSLAGAAYNEQFF.

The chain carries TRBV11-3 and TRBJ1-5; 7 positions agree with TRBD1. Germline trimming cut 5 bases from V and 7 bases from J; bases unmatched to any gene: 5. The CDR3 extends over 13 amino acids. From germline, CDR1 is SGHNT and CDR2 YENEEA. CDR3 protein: CASSPGGRQPQHF. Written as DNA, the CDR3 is TGTGCCAGCAGCCCAGGGGGTCGACAGCCCCAGCATTTT.

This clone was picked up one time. CDR3 DNA sequence: TGTGCCAGCAGCGCAAGACGGGGAGATCGTGGCTACACCTTC. Protein sequence: CASSARRGDRGYTF. The genes are TRBV9 and TRBJ1-2, with D unclear. The germline V gene encodes CDR1 SGDLS and CDR2 YYNGEE. Trimming left V 3 bases short and J 7 bases short, with 16 bases between. The CDR3 is made up of 14 amino acids.

In DNA, the CDR3 is TGTGCCAGCTCACCACTCATGGCGGGAGCGGGGCGAAATGAGCAGTTCTTC. Amino acids: CASSPLMAGAGRNEQFF. This chain links TRBV18 with TRBJ2-1, with 7 bases identical to TRBD2. This CDR3 is 17 amino acids long. Germline loops: CDR1 KGHSH, CDR2 LQKENI. V lost 1 base and J lost 7; bases outside the gene matches: 13.

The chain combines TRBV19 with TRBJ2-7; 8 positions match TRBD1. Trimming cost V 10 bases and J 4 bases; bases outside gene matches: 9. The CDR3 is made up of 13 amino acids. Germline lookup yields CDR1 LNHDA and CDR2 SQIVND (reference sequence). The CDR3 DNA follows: TGTGCCACGGCGGTAGACAGGGGTTACGAGCAGTACTTC. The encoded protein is CATAVDRGYEQYF.

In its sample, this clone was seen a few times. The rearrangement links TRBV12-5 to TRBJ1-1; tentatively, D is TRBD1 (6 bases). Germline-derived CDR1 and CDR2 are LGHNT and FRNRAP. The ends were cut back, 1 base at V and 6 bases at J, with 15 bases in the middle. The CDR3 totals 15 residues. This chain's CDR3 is CASGLAPQGSAEAFF. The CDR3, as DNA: TGTGCTAGTGGTTTGGCCCCACAGGGATCCGCTGAAGCTTTCTTT.

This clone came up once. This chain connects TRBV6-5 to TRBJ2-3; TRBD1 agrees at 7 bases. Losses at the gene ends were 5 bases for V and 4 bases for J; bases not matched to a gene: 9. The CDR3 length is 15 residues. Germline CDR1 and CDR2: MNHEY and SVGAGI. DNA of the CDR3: TGTGCCAGCAGTCGGGACAGAGTGGGCCCAGATACGCAGTATTTT. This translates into CASSRDRVGPDTQYF.

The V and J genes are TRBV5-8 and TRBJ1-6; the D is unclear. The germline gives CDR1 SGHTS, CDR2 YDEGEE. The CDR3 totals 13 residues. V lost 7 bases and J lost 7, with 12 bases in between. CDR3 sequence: CASARLENSPLHF. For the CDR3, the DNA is TGTGCCAGCGCAAGATTGGAGAATTCACCCCTCCACTTT.

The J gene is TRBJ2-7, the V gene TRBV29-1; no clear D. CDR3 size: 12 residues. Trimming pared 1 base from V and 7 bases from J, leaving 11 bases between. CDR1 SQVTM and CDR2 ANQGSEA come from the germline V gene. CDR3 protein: CSVEGAGLEQYF. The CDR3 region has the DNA TGCAGCGTTGAAGGGGCCGGCCTGGAGCAGTACTTC.

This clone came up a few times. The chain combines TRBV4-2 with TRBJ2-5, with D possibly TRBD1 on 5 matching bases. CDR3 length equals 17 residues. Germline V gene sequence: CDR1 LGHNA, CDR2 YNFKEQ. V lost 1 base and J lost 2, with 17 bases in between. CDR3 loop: CASSQGQLPDNQETQYF. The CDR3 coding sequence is TGTGCCAGCAGCCAAGGACAGCTCCCAGATAATCAAGAGACCCAGTACTTC.

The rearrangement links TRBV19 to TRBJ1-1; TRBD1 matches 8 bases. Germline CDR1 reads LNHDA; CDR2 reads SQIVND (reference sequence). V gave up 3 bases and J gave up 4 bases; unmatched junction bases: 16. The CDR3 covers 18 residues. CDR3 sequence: CASSILGQGRVLGTEAFF. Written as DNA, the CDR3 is TGTGCCAGTAGTATCCTCGGACAGGGAAGGGTTCTTGGCACTGAAGCTTTCTTT.

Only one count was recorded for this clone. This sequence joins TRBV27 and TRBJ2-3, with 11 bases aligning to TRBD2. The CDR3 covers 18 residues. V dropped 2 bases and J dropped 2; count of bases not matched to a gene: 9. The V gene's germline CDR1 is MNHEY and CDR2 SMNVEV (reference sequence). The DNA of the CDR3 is TGTGCCAGCAGTTTAATCCTAGCGGGGGGTCTCATCACAGATACGCAGTATTTT. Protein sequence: CASSLILAGGLITDTQYF.

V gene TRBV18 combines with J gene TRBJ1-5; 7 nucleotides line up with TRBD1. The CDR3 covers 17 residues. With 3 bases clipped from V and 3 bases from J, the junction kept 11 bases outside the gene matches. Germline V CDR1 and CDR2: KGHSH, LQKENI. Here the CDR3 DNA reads TGTGCCAGCTCACCGACCCGGGCAGGGGGTGACAATCAGCCCCAGCATTTT. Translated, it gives CASSPTRAGGDNQPQHF.

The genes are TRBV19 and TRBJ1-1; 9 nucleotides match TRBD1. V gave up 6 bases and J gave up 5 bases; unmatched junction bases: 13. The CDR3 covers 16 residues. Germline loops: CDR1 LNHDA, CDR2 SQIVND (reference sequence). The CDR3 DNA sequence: TGTGCCAGTAGCATCGCCCAGGACAGGGGACCAACTGAAGCTTTCTTT. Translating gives CASSIAQDRGPTEAFF.

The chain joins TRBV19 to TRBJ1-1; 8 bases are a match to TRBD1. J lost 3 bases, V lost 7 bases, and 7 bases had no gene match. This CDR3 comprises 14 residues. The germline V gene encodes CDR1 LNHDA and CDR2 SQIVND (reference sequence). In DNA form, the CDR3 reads TGTGCCAGTAAGACAGGGGCCGACGACACTGAAGCTTTCTTT. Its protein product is CASKTGADDTEAFF.